Following are 27 T cell receptor beta chains from one sample sequenced in a study of identifying expanded T cells in peripheral blood. TCRdb's table, derived via immunoSEQ multiplex PCR, lists solely in-frame clones and lacks some. Among 100,000 or so clones listed, roughly 85% were seen once. The source material was blood. Receptors were obtained from a person aged 18 to 70 in good health.

The chain has TRBV27 and TRBJ1-5; perhaps TRBD1 as D (5 bases). Deletions cut 5 bases from V and 9 bases from J, with 11 bases between. The CDR3 sequence is 12 residues long. Germline V gene lookup returns CDR1 MNHEY and CDR2 SMNVEV (reference sequence). CDR3 in amino acids: CASSGVGGPQHF. DNA for the CDR3: TGTGCCAGCAGTGGGGTGGGGGGGCCCCAGCATTTT.

The chain combines TRBV6-6 with TRBJ2-7, with 8 bases that match TRBD2. This CDR3 is 14 amino acids long. V shed 6 bases, J shed 3 bases, and the junction held 7 bases outside the gene matches. Germline V gives CDR1 MNHNY, CDR2 SVGAGI (reference sequence). The CDR3 sequence is CASSPRAGVYEQYF. Here the CDR3 DNA reads TGTGCCAGCAGCCCCAGAGCGGGGGTCTACGAGCAGTACTTC.

The chain joins TRBV30 to TRBJ2-1, with 8 nucleotides matching TRBD2. CDR1 is GTSNPN and CDR2 is SVGIG in the germline V gene (reference sequence). The CDR3 runs to 13 residues. V lost 1 base, J lost 8 bases, and 4 bases stayed unmatched. CDR3 loop: CAWSAGGPYEQFF. The CDR3 coding sequence is TGTGCCTGGAGTGCGGGGGGGCCCTATGAGCAGTTCTTC.

The V and J genes are TRBV18 and TRBJ1-4; TRBD1 matches 10 bases. The CDR3 contains 14 residues. V shed 3 bases, J shed 12 bases, and the junction held 7 bases outside the gene matches. Germline-derived CDR1 and CDR2 are KGHSH and LQKENI. CDR3 nucleotides: TGTGCCAGCTCACCGACGACAGGGGGCGAGGAACTGTTTTTT. It translates to CASSPTTGGEELFF.

V usage is TRBV6-5 and J usage is TRBJ1-2, with a possible D match to TRBD1 (6 bases). This CDR3 has 14 residues. Trimming shortened V by 6 bases and J by 1 base, and 12 bases separated the two germline ends. In germline, CDR1 is MNHEY, CDR2 SVGAGI. Written as DNA, the CDR3 is TGTGCCAGCAGAGGGGGGGCCTATAACTATGGCTACACCTTC. As protein: CASRGGAYNYGYTF.

The chain employs TRBV5-1 and TRBJ2-1, with no clear D. CDR1 and CDR2 from the germline V gene are SGHRS and YFSETQ. The CDR3 sequence is 17 residues long. V was trimmed by 0 bases and J by 0 bases, leaving 13 bases between them. CDR3 in DNA: TGCGCCAGCAGCTTGGTCGGTTGGGCTAGCTCCTACAATGAGCAGTTCTTC. Amino acids: CASSLVGWASSYNEQFF.

This chain links TRBV6-5 with TRBJ1-1; no firm D call. The CDR3 has 13 residues. Germline CDR1 MNHEY, CDR2 SVGAGI. The germline V and J ends were trimmed by 2 bases and 8 bases, with 12 bases remaining between them. The DNA for the CDR3 is TGTGCCAGCAGTTACGGGCGTTCGGCAGAAGCTTTCTTT. It is translated as CASSYGRSAEAFF.

Only one count was recorded for this clone. The chain employs TRBV14 and TRBJ2-5, with a tentative D call TRBD1 (5 bases). The germline V gene encodes CDR1 SGHDN and CDR2 FVKESK. V gave up 2 bases and J gave up 7 bases, with 8 bases separating them. The CDR3 has 12 amino acids. The CDR3 loop is CASSQQGWTQYF. In DNA, the CDR3 is TGTGCCAGCAGCCAACAGGGTTGGACCCAGTACTTC.

J is TRBJ2-7 and V is TRBV15; D is uncertain. Germline V gene sequence: CDR1 LNHNV, CDR2 YYDKDF (reference sequence). There are 14 residues in the CDR3. V shed 0 bases and J shed 1 base, with 7 bases lying between them. The CDR3: CATSRDKVSYEQYF. CDR3 nucleotide sequence: TGTGCCACCAGCAGAGACAAGGTGTCCTACGAGCAGTACTTC.

The V gene is TRBV7-9, the J gene TRBJ1-1; TRBD1 matches 8 bases. CDR1 and CDR2 from the germline V gene are SEHNR and FQNEAQ (reference sequence). The V and J ends lost 7 bases and 1 base, in that order; junction bases with no gene match: 14. The CDR3 spans 17 residues. CDR3 nucleotide sequence: TGTGCCAGCACCCAGGGCGCAGGGGGCCTCCAGAACACTGAAGCTTTCTTT. Translating gives CASTQGAGGLQNTEAFF.

V usage is TRBV4-1 and J usage is TRBJ2-1; either TRBD1 or TRBD2 may supply D (5 bases each). Germline lookup yields CDR1 MGHRA and CDR2 YSYEKL. This CDR3 is built from 15 residues. With 3 bases removed from V and 1 base from J, the gap between germline ends came to 10 bases. The chain's CDR3 is CASSQGGGSYNEQFF. CDR3 nucleotides: TGCGCCAGCAGCCAGGGTGGGGGTTCCTACAATGAGCAGTTCTTC.

The chain combines TRBV4-3 with TRBJ1-2; no firm D call. This CDR3 region has 16 residues. Germline V gene sequence: CDR1 LGHNA, CDR2 YSLEER. The V and J ends lost 0 bases and 4 bases respectively, with 15 bases between them. CDR3 sequence reads: CASSQEAVGKGYGYTF. The CDR3 DNA reads TGCGCCAGCAGCCAAGAAGCCGTGGGGAAGGGCTATGGCTACACCTTC.

This rearrangement joins TRBV7-2 to TRBJ1-2, with 10 bases identical to TRBD1. Germline CDR1 reads SGHTA; CDR2 reads FQGNSA. The CDR3 has 17 amino acids. The ends lost 4 bases at V and 4 bases at J; junction bases unmatched: 12. The CDR3 is CASSSGTGAHLLYGYTF. The CDR3, as DNA: TGTGCCAGCAGCTCCGGGACAGGGGCCCACTTACTCTATGGCTACACCTTC.

V gene TRBV28 combines with J gene TRBJ2-7; D assignment may be TRBD1 or TRBD2 (5 bases each). The CDR3 is made up of 15 amino acids. V was pared by 2 bases and J by 3 bases, with 14 bases between. Germline lookup yields CDR1 MDHEN and CDR2 SYDVKM. CDR3 nucleotides: TGTGCCAGCAGTTTACAGGGACCCCCAAGCTACGAGCAGTACTTC. Residues: CASSLQGPPSYEQYF.

J is TRBJ1-2 and V is TRBV28; possible D gene TRBD1, 6 bases. The CDR3 is 14 residues long. V dropped 6 bases and J dropped 0 bases, with 11 bases sitting between them. The V gene's germline CDR1 is MDHEN and CDR2 SYDVKM. The CDR3 region has the DNA TGTGCCAGCAGAACAGGGAGAGCTAACTATGGCTACACCTTC. This codes for CASRTGRANYGYTF.

V and J are TRBV6-5 and TRBJ1-2; 9 positions match TRBD1. The CDR3 contains 15 residues. V lost 5 bases and J lost 2; bases outside the gene matches: 6. Per the germline V gene, CDR1 is MNHEY and CDR2 is SVGAGI. The CDR3 reads CASSRQGTGNYGYTF. The CDR3 DNA follows: TGTGCCAGCAGTCGACAAGGGACAGGGAACTATGGCTACACCTTC.

V gene TRBV7-2 combines with J gene TRBJ2-5, with D maybe TRBD2 (6 bases). This CDR3 comprises 14 residues. V gave up 7 bases and J gave up 3 bases, with 15 bases separating them. The germline V gene has CDR1 SGHTA and CDR2 FQGNSA. In DNA, the CDR3 is TGTGCCAGCACCCTAAGAGCGGGTGAAGAGACCCAGTACTTC. Translation: CASTLRAGEETQYF.

This chain connects TRBV7-9 to TRBJ2-1, with TRBD2 matching 9 bases. The CDR3 spans 14 residues. Trimming removed 1 base from V and 5 bases from J; junction bases left unmatched: 0. From germline, CDR1 is SEHNR and CDR2 FQNEAQ (reference sequence). The CDR3 is CASSLGLADNEQFF. DNA for the CDR3: TGTGCCAGCAGCTTAGGACTAGCGGACAATGAGCAGTTCTTC.

This clone was found a few times. The DNA for the CDR3 is TGTGCCAGTAATCGGGGCCAGGGGAAAGGATACAATGAGCAGTTCTTC. This gives the protein CASNRGQGKGYNEQFF. The chain couples TRBV6-6 to TRBJ2-1; tentative D call: TRBD1 (6 bases). CDR1 MNHNY and CDR2 SVGAGI come from the germline V gene (reference sequence). This CDR3 is 16 amino acids long. V was pared by 9 bases and J by 4 bases, with 22 bases between.

The CDR3 sequence is CASSRPGETQYF. In nucleotides, the CDR3 is TGTGCCAGCAGCCGGCCAGGGGAGACCCAGTACTTC. V gene TRBV6-5 combines with J gene TRBJ2-5; a possible D gene is TRBD1 (5 bases). The CDR3 spans 12 residues. V was trimmed by 6 bases and J by 5 bases, leaving 10 bases between them. Germline V gene sequence: CDR1 MNHEY, CDR2 SVGAGI.

The chain has TRBV5-6 and TRBJ1-1; 9 bases align to TRBD1. V lost 5 bases to trimming and J lost 8 bases; unmatched junction nucleotides: 4. The CDR3 spans 12 residues. Germline V gene sequence: CDR1 SGHDT, CDR2 YYEEEE. The CDR3 bases are TGTGCCAGCAGGGGGGACAGGGACGAAGCTTTCTTT. It specifies CASRGDRDEAFF.

J is TRBJ1-4 and V is TRBV7-2; TRBD1 might be the D (5 bases). Germline CDR1 reads SGHTA; CDR2 reads FQGNSA. V lost 0 bases to trimming and J lost 6 bases, with 11 bases between them. The CDR3 loop spans 15 amino acids. CDR3 sequence (DNA): TGTGCCAGCAGCTTAGCGAGACAGTGGGATGAAAAACTGTTTTTT. Translation: CASSLARQWDEKLFF.

This rearrangement joins TRBV7-6 to TRBJ2-1; 12 bases are shared with TRBD2. Germline V lookup: CDR1 SGHVS, CDR2 FNYEAQ. This CDR3 spans 16 amino acids. With V trimmed by 2 bases and J by 4 bases, 3 bases remained unmatched. The CDR3 is CASSLTGLAGYNEQFF. The CDR3 DNA reads as TGTGCCAGCAGCTTAACAGGACTAGCGGGGTACAATGAGCAGTTCTTC. Combining the CDR3 with reference TRBV7-6 and TRBJ2-1 gives the whole variable domain GAGVSQSPRYKVTKRGQDVALRCDPISGHVSLYWYRQALGQGPEFLTYFNYEAQQDKSGLPNDRFSAERPEGSISTLTIQRTEQRDSAMYRCASSLTGLAGYNEQFFGPGTRLTVL.

The chain employs TRBV30 and TRBJ1-2; D gene unclear. Trimming took 0 bases from V and 7 from J, leaving 15 bases between them. CDR3 length: 14 amino acids. From germline, CDR1 is GTSNPN and CDR2 SVGIG (reference sequence). This CDR3 reads CAWSVEPGWRGYTF. Written as DNA, the CDR3 is TGTGCCTGGAGTGTAGAGCCCGGATGGCGTGGCTACACCTTC.

The chain joins TRBV11-1 to TRBJ2-5; 12 bases align to TRBD2. Germline-derived CDR1 and CDR2 are SGHAT and FQDESV (reference sequence). The CDR3 has 14 residues. The trim removed 5 bases at V and 8 bases at J, leaving 6 bases unmatched. CDR3 bases: TGTGCCAGCAGCCCGGGACTAGCGGGTAAAACCCAGTACTTC. Its translation is CASSPGLAGKTQYF.

This sequence joins TRBV2 and TRBJ1-2; maybe TRBD1 (6 bases). The germline V gene has CDR1 SNHLY and CDR2 FYNNEI. The CDR3 sequence is 15 residues long. The V gene lost 7 bases and the J gene lost 10 bases, with 25 bases spanning the gap. Here the CDR3 reads CASTIGGRRGVNYTF. DNA of the CDR3: TGTGCCAGCACCATAGGGGGGCGGCGGGGAGTGAACTACACCTTC.

This clone occurred once. V usage is TRBV14 and J usage is TRBJ2-7, with 13 bases lining up with TRBD2. J gave up 9 bases and V 4 bases, and 15 bases lay outside the gene matches. Germline V gene lookup returns CDR1 SGHDN and CDR2 FVKESK. The CDR3 runs 17 residues. CDR3 in amino acids: CASSPTGLAGPYRVQYF. DNA of the CDR3: TGTGCCAGCAGCCCCACGGGACTAGCGGGGCCGTATCGGGTGCAGTACTTC. Full variable domain (remainder filled in from reference TRBV14 and TRBJ2-7): EAGVTQFPSHSVIEKGQTVTLRCDPISGHDNLYWYRRVMGKEIKFLLHFVKESKQDESGMPNNRFLAERTGGTYSTLKVQPAELEDSGVYFCASSPTGLAGPYRVQYFGPGTRLTVT.